Listed below are T cell receptor beta chains from one sample, sequenced in a study of shared clonotypes between healthy human individuals. Some clones are missing from TCRdb's copy, which holds only in-frame ones; the method was immunoSEQ multiplex PCR. The data show around 1.6 million clones, with 98% seen just once and roughly 0.4% held by the top ten. Source material: naive CD4+ T cells sorted from blood. The receptors derive from a man younger than 45 in good health. The CDR3 runs from the conserved cysteine through the conserved F or W. The order of the fields is clone size, V gene, D gene, J gene, CDR3 DNA, CDR3 protein. D genes are given only for firm matches. Clone size is given for some rows only: seen once, a few or many times, or a class if the clone is expanded.

clone_size: NA
v_call: TRBV5-8
d_call: NA
j_call: TRBJ2-3
cdr3_nt: TGTGCCAGCAGCCCGACGGACCCGAGGGCAGATACGCAGTATTTT
cdr3_aa: CASSPTDPRADTQYF

clone_size: NA
v_call: TRBV7-2
d_call: TRBD1
j_call: TRBJ1-2
cdr3_nt: TGTGCCAGCAGCTTCAACCATGACAGGGTGAATGGCTACACCTTC
cdr3_aa: CASSFNHDRVNGYTF

clone_size: NA
v_call: TRBV5-1
d_call: TRBD1
j_call: TRBJ2-5
cdr3_nt: TGCGCCAGCAGCCAAACTGGGACAGGGCAAGAGACCCAGTACTTC
cdr3_aa: CASSQTGTGQETQYF

clone_size: NA
v_call: TRBV12-5
d_call: NA
j_call: TRBJ1-1
cdr3_nt: TGTGCTAGTGGTCCCGGCGTGGGAGGGGCTGAAGCTTTCTTT
cdr3_aa: CASGPGVGGAEAFF

clone_size: NA
v_call: TRBV18
d_call: NA
j_call: TRBJ2-1
cdr3_nt: TGTGCCAGCTCACCACGGGACAAGATATCCTACAATGAGCAGTTCTTC
cdr3_aa: CASSPRDKISYNEQFF

clone_size: NA
v_call: TRBV5-1
d_call: TRBD2
j_call: TRBJ2-1
cdr3_nt: TGCGCCAGCAGCTTGCCCCTAGCGGGAGGCATAGATGAGCAGTTCTTC
cdr3_aa: CASSLPLAGGIDEQFF

clone_size: NA
v_call: TRBV7-9
d_call: TRBD2
j_call: TRBJ2-7
cdr3_nt: TGTGCCAGCAGCTCTTTAGCGGGAGTTGACGAGCAGTACTTC
cdr3_aa: CASSSLAGVDEQYF

clone_size: NA
v_call: TRBV30
d_call: NA
j_call: TRBJ1-5
cdr3_nt: TGTGCCTGGAGTGTAGGGCGTCAGCCCCAGCATTTT
cdr3_aa: CAWSVGRQPQHF

clone_size: NA
v_call: TRBV15
d_call: NA
j_call: TRBJ2-5
cdr3_nt: TGTGCCACCAGCAAAGCTCCCGGGTGGGGAGAGACCCAGTACTTC
cdr3_aa: CATSKAPGWGETQYF

clone_size: NA
v_call: TRBV5-1
d_call: NA
j_call: TRBJ2-7
cdr3_nt: TGCGCCAGCAGCTTGGTAACAGTAACCTACGAGCAGTACTTC
cdr3_aa: CASSLVTVTYEQYF

clone_size: NA
v_call: TRBV18
d_call: TRBD2
j_call: TRBJ2-5
cdr3_nt: TGTGCCAGCTCCCGGGGGGAATCCTCTCCCAAGGACTTC
cdr3_aa: CASSRGESSPKDF

clone_size: NA
v_call: TRBV5-1
d_call: NA
j_call: TRBJ2-1
cdr3_nt: TGCGCCAGCGGGAAGGGGGACGGTTACAATGAGCAGTTCTTC
cdr3_aa: CASGKGDGYNEQFF

clone_size: NA
v_call: TRBV2
d_call: NA
j_call: TRBJ2-7
cdr3_nt: TGTGCCAGCAAAACGACAGGAGCCTACGAGCAGTACTTC
cdr3_aa: CASKTTGAYEQYF

clone_size: NA
v_call: TRBV2
d_call: TRBD2
j_call: TRBJ2-2
cdr3_nt: TGTGCCAGCAGTGGGAGTCTAGCGGGACCCGGGGAGCTGTTTTTT
cdr3_aa: CASSGSLAGPGELFF

clone_size: NA
v_call: TRBV5-6
d_call: NA
j_call: TRBJ2-3
cdr3_nt: TGTGCCAGCAGCTTGGTCGTGGTAGCAGATACGCAGTATTTT
cdr3_aa: CASSLVVVADTQYF

clone_size: NA
v_call: TRBV29-1
d_call: NA
j_call: TRBJ1-4
cdr3_nt: TGCAGCGTTGAGCGGCAGGGACATAATGAAAAACTGTTTTTT
cdr3_aa: CSVERQGHNEKLFF

clone_size: once
v_call: TRBV5-6
d_call: TRBD1
j_call: TRBJ2-7
cdr3_nt: TGTGCCAGCAGCTGGACAGGCTACGAGCAGTACTTC
cdr3_aa: CASSWTGYEQYF

clone_size: NA
v_call: TRBV6-5
d_call: TRBD2
j_call: TRBJ2-5
cdr3_nt: TGTGCCAGCAGCTTAGCGGGAGGCGGGTGGGAGACCCAGTACTTC
cdr3_aa: CASSLAGGGWETQYF

clone_size: NA
v_call: TRBV29-1
d_call: TRBD1
j_call: TRBJ2-7
cdr3_nt: TGCAGCGCAACCGGGACAGGGGTTGATTCCCAGTACTTC
cdr3_aa: CSATGTGVDSQYF

clone_size: once
v_call: TRBV5-1
d_call: TRBD1
j_call: TRBJ2-3
cdr3_nt: TGCGCCAGCAGCTTCCCAACCGGGACAGGGAGCACAGATACGCAGTATTTT
cdr3_aa: CASSFPTGTGSTDTQYF

clone_size: once
v_call: TRBV19
d_call: NA
j_call: TRBJ2-2
cdr3_nt: TGTGCCAGTAGTGTCACGGCCCGCACCGGGGAGCTGTTTTTT
cdr3_aa: CASSVTARTGELFF

clone_size: NA
v_call: TRBV7-2
d_call: TRBD1
j_call: TRBJ2-7
cdr3_nt: TGTGCCAGCAGCTCCACCGGGACAGGGCACTACGAGCAGTACTTC
cdr3_aa: CASSSTGTGHYEQYF

clone_size: NA
v_call: TRBV11-3
d_call: NA
j_call: TRBJ2-5
cdr3_nt: TGTGCCAGCAGCTTAGGGGGTCAAGAGACCCAGTACTTC
cdr3_aa: CASSLGGQETQYF

clone_size: NA
v_call: TRBV30
d_call: NA
j_call: TRBJ1-2
cdr3_nt: TGTGCCTACGCCGGACGGCGTTATGGCTACACCTTC
cdr3_aa: CAYAGRRYGYTF

clone_size: NA
v_call: TRBV5-1
d_call: NA
j_call: TRBJ2-3
cdr3_nt: TGCGCCAGCAGCTTGTCAGGGTCCAGCACAGATACGCAGTATTTT
cdr3_aa: CASSLSGSSTDTQYF

clone_size: NA
v_call: TRBV10-2
d_call: TRBD2
j_call: TRBJ2-1
cdr3_nt: TGCGCCACCACGAACCTAGCGGACAATGAGCAGTTCTTC
cdr3_aa: CATTNLADNEQFF

clone_size: NA
v_call: TRBV29-1
d_call: NA
j_call: TRBJ1-5
cdr3_nt: TGCAGCGTTGCGGGCGGCAGGGATCAGCCCCAGCATTTT
cdr3_aa: CSVAGGRDQPQHF

clone_size: once
v_call: TRBV4-3
d_call: NA
j_call: TRBJ1-5
cdr3_nt: TGCGCCAGCAGCCAAGATTCGGGTGGAGATCAGCCCCAGCATTTT
cdr3_aa: CASSQDSGGDQPQHF

clone_size: NA
v_call: TRBV5-1
d_call: TRBD1
j_call: TRBJ2-5
cdr3_nt: TGCGCCAGCAGCTTCCGGGGACAGGCGGTGACCCAGTACTTC
cdr3_aa: CASSFRGQAVTQYF

clone_size: NA
v_call: TRBV6-1
d_call: NA
j_call: TRBJ2-4
cdr3_nt: TGTGCCAGCAGCCAGCTAGCCAAAAACATTCAGTACTTC
cdr3_aa: CASSQLAKNIQYF

clone_size: NA
v_call: TRBV5-5
d_call: NA
j_call: TRBJ2-2
cdr3_nt: TGTGCCAGCAGCTTGGTCGCTGGACTCAACACCGGGGAGCTGTTTTTT
cdr3_aa: CASSLVAGLNTGELFF

clone_size: once
v_call: TRBV28
d_call: TRBD1
j_call: TRBJ2-2
cdr3_nt: TGTGCCAGCTGGGACAGTTACAACACCGGGGAGCTGTTTTTT
cdr3_aa: CASWDSYNTGELFF

clone_size: NA
v_call: TRBV19
d_call: NA
j_call: TRBJ1-5
cdr3_nt: TGTGCCAGTCGGGGAGTCAATCAGCCCCAGCATTTT
cdr3_aa: CASRGVNQPQHF

clone_size: NA
v_call: TRBV28
d_call: TRBD1
j_call: TRBJ1-2
cdr3_nt: TGTGCCAGCAGTTTATCTGGGGACAGCTTTCTTTCTGAAGGTGGCTACACCTTC
cdr3_aa: CASSLSGDSFLSEGGYTF

clone_size: NA
v_call: TRBV7-9
d_call: NA
j_call: TRBJ2-7
cdr3_nt: TGTGCCAGTGGGTTAGCCACAACCTACGAGCAGTACTTC
cdr3_aa: CASGLATTYEQYF

clone_size: NA
v_call: TRBV30
d_call: NA
j_call: TRBJ2-1
cdr3_nt: TGTGCCTGGAGTGTTGGGGTGTGGCAGTTCTTC
cdr3_aa: CAWSVGVWQFF

clone_size: NA
v_call: TRBV4-2
d_call: NA
j_call: TRBJ1-1
cdr3_nt: TGTGCCAGCAGCCAAGATTCGCTGGGCACTGAAGCTTTCTTT
cdr3_aa: CASSQDSLGTEAFF

clone_size: NA
v_call: TRBV7-8
d_call: NA
j_call: TRBJ2-7
cdr3_nt: TGTGCCAGCAGCCAGTCGGACGGCGGAATGTTCGAGCAGTACTTC
cdr3_aa: CASSQSDGGMFEQYF

clone_size: NA
v_call: TRBV5-4
d_call: TRBD2
j_call: TRBJ2-7
cdr3_nt: TGTGCCAGCAGCATCCTAGCGGACAACTACGAGCAGTACTTC
cdr3_aa: CASSILADNYEQYF

clone_size: NA
v_call: TRBV4-1
d_call: TRBD1
j_call: TRBJ1-5
cdr3_nt: TGCGCCAGCAGCCAATCAGACAGGGGGCATCAGCCCCAGCATTTT
cdr3_aa: CASSQSDRGHQPQHF

clone_size: NA
v_call: TRBV5-1
d_call: NA
j_call: TRBJ2-3
cdr3_nt: TGCGCCAGCAGCTTTGGGGCACAGGATACGCAGTATTTT
cdr3_aa: CASSFGAQDTQYF

clone_size: NA
v_call: TRBV11-3
d_call: NA
j_call: TRBJ2-3
cdr3_nt: TGTGCCAGCAGCCCCAGACGCACAGATACGCAGTATTTT
cdr3_aa: CASSPRRTDTQYF

clone_size: NA
v_call: TRBV18
d_call: TRBD2
j_call: TRBJ2-1
cdr3_nt: TGTGCCAGCTCACCACCGACTAGCGGGAGCAGTAGGAATGAGCAGTTCTTC
cdr3_aa: CASSPPTSGSSRNEQFF

clone_size: NA
v_call: TRBV27
d_call: NA
j_call: TRBJ1-5
cdr3_nt: TGTGCCAGCAGCAACCATCTGGGGGGCAATCAGCCCCAGCATTTT
cdr3_aa: CASSNHLGGNQPQHF

clone_size: NA
v_call: TRBV5-1
d_call: NA
j_call: TRBJ2-7
cdr3_nt: TGCGCCAGCAGCTTGGGTGTAGCGACCTACGAGCAGTACTTC
cdr3_aa: CASSLGVATYEQYF